A single sample is the source of the 2 T cell receptor beta chains below, sequenced in a study of T cell repertoires in cytomegalovirus infection. TCRdb redid the calling of the reads with MiXCR, one entry per CDR3 protein. The sample includes fewer than 950,000 distinct CDR3 sequences, about 31% of them seen just once. No antigens are known for them. The specimen comprised cultured CD8+ T cells from PBMCs, sampled from culture after CMV antigen stimulation. All receptors derive from a human donor in good health (CMV status not recorded). Some clones in this sample may be carry-over from other donors' samples.

This sequence joins TRBV27 and TRBJ2-5; TRBD1 or TRBD2 may be the D gene (5 bases each). The CDR3 consists of 19 residues. Between the trimmed V and J ends, which lost 4 bases and 4 bases, there was a span of 28 bases. The germline V gene encodes CDR1 MNHEY and CDR2 SMNVEV (reference sequence). The CDR3 DNA follows: TGTGCCAGCAGTTGGGGACCCCCTGGCACGACAGTGGCGGGAGAGACCCAGTACTTC. Protein: CASSWGPPGTTVAGETQYF.

The sample holds a few counts of this clonotype. V and J are TRBV27 and TRBJ1-1; the D is unclear. The CDR3 loop spans 15 amino acids. The germline gives CDR1 MNHEY, CDR2 SMNVEV (reference sequence). The V gene lost 4 bases and the J gene lost 1 base, with 13 bases spanning the gap. The CDR3: CASSSTPYRNTEAFF. CDR3 coding DNA: TGTGCCAGCAGTTCCACCCCGTACCGGAACACTGAAGCTTTCTTT.